The clone carrying this T cell receptor (beta chain) came up once. Antigen specificity is unknown. Here immunoSEQ multiplex PCR was the method, and the copy in TCRdb shows in-frame clones only, minus some. Here the sample spans about 86,000 clones, roughly 90% being singletons. The sample comes from a study of T cell responses to AZD1222 COVID-19 vaccine. On the study more broadly: The analysis combined second doses at about 4 or about 12 weeks.

Study results and caveats: Two AZD1222 administrations were followed by greater Spike-specific TCR breadth and depth. No repertoire was sampled before or during the peak T cell response, only after it. The sample set comprised mostly white British donors with more females, and clonal diversity was possibly underestimated.

J gave up 7 bases and V 7 bases, and 8 bases lay outside the gene matches. The CDR3 length is 13 residues. This receptor was identified in an adult in good health. The V call is TRBV12-3 or TRBV12-4, the J call TRBJ1-1; 8 bases align to TRBD1. The sequencing used peripheral blood, collected on day 0 of AZD1222 vaccination. CDR3 sequence (DNA): TGTGCCAGCAAGATACAGGGGGTGGATGAAGCTTTCTTT. Protein sequence: CASKIQGVDEAFF.